This T cell receptor (beta chain) was sequenced during a study of control samples from healthy donors and cancer patients. This CDR3 is 16 amino acids long. Germline loops: CDR1 SGDLS, CDR2 YYNGEE. V gave up 1 base and J gave up 0 bases; unmatched junction bases: 3. The data were produced by immunoSEQ multiplex PCR, yet TCRdb's version contains in-frame clones alone and is incomplete. The sample includes over 100,000 clones, about 90% seen only once; the top ten take about 2.5%. J is TRBJ2-3 and V is TRBV9, with 9 bases aligning to TRBD2. What was sequenced was blood. The TCR comes from a woman under 30 in good health. Here the CDR3 reads CASSVTAGGSTDTQYF. In nucleotides, the CDR3 is TGTGCCAGCAGCGTAACGGCGGGAGGGAGCACAGATACGCAGTATTTT. Full variable domain (remainder filled in from reference TRBV9 and TRBJ2-3): DSGVTQTPKHLITATGQRVTLRCSPRSGDLSVYWYQQSLDQGLQFLIQYYNGEERAKGNILERFSAQQFPDLHSELNLSSLELGDSALYFCASSVTAGGSTDTQYFGPGTRLTVL.